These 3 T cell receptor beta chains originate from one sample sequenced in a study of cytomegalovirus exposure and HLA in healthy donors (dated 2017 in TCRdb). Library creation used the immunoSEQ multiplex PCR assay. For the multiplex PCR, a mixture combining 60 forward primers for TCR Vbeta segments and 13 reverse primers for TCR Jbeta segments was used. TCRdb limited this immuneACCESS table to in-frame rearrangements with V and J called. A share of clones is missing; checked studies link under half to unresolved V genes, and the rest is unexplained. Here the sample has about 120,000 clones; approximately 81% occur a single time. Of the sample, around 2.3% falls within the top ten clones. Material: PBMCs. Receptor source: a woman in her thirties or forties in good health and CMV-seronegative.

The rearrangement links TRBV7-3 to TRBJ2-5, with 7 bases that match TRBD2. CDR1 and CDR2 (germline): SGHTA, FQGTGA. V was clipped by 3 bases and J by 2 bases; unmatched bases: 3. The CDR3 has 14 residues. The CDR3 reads CASSFGSGQETQYF. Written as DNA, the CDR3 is TGTGCCAGCAGCTTCGGTAGCGGGCAAGAGACCCAGTACTTC.

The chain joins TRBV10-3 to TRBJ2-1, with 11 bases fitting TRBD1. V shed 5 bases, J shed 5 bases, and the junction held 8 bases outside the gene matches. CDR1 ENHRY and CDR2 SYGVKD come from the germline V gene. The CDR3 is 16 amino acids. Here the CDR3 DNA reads TGTGCCATCAGTAGCCCCGGGACAGGGGGTCACAATGAGCAGTTCTTC. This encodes CAISSPGTGGHNEQFF.

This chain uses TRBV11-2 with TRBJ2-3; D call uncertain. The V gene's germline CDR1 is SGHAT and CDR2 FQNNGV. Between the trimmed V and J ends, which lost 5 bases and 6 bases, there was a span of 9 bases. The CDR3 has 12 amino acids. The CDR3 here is CASSKTGDTQYF. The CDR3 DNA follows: TGTGCCAGCAGCAAAACCGGGGATACGCAGTATTTT.